This TCR beta chain was sequenced in a study of T cell changes during pregnancy in multiple sclerosis. This clone appeared many times. At one boundary the junction diverges from the germline segment, which might be a read error. There are 17 residues in the CDR3. CDR1 is SSHAT and CDR2 is FNYEAQ in the germline V gene (reference sequence). TCRdb keeps only in-frame clones here, not all; method: immunoSEQ multiplex PCR. The sample gives 70,000 to 85,000 clones, about 92% of which show up once; about 2.8% is in the top ten. This specimen was peripheral blood, taken before pregnancy. This chain joins TRBV7-7 and TRBJ2-7; 13 bases match TRBD2. This clonotype was sampled from a female donor with multiple sclerosis, enrolled in a pregnancy study. The DNA for the CDR3 is TGTGCTAGCAGCCCTATGGGACTAGCGGGAATTTACTACGAGCAGTACTTC. The encoded protein is CASSPMGLAGIYYEQYF.